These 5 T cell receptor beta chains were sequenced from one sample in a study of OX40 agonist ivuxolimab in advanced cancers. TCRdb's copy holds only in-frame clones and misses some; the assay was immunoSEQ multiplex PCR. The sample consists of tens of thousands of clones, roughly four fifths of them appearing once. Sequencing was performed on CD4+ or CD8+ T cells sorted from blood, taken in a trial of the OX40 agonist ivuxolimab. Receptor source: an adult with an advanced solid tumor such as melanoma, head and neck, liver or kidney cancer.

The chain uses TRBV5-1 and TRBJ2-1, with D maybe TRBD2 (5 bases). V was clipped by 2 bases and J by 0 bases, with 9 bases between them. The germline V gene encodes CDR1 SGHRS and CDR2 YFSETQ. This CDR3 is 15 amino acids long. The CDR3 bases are TGCGCCAGCAGCTTCGGTAGCGACTCCTACAATGAGCAGTTCTTC. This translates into CASSFGSDSYNEQFF.

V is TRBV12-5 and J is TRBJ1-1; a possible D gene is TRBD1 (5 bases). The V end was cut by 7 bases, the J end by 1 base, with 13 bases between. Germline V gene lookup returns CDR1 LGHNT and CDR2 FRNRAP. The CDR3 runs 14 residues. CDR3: CASASRGGNTEAFF. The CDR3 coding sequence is TGTGCTAGTGCCTCCCGGGGGGGGAACACTGAAGCTTTCTTT.

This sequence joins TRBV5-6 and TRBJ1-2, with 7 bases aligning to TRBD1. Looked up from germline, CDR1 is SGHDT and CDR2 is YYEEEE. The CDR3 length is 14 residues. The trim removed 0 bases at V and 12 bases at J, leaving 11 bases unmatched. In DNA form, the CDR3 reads TGTGCCAGCAGCTTGGCGGGACAGCTGCTTTCCAACACCTTC. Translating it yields CASSLAGQLLSNTF.

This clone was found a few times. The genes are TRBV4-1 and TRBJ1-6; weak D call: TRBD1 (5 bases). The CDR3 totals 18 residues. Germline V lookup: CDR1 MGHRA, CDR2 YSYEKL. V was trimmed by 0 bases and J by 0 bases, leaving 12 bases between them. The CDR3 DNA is TGCGCCAGCAGCCAAGAAGAGGGCGGGACCTCCTATAATTCACCCCTCCACTTT. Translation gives CASSQEEGGTSYNSPLHF.

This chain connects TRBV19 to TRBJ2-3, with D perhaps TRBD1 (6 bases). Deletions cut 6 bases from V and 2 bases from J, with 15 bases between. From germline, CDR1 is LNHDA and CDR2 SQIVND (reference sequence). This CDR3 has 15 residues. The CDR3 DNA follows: TGTGCCAGTAGACCCTATGACAGGAACACAGATACGCAGTATTTT. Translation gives CASRPYDRNTDTQYF.